Presented here are 23 T cell receptor beta chains from one specimen sequenced in a study of blood T cell repertoires in COVID-19. Only in-frame clones appear in the TCRdb table, and some are missing; sequencing was by immunoSEQ multiplex PCR. The sample contains about 89,000 clones, 60% to 80% of which appear only once. The specimen sequenced was peripheral blood. All receptors derive from a woman older than 75 with acute or convalescent COVID-19.

J is TRBJ1-5 and V is TRBV29-1; no clear D. Germline V gene lookup returns CDR1 SQVTM and CDR2 ANQGSEA. The ends were cut back, 4 bases at V and 3 bases at J, with 10 bases in the middle. This CDR3 is built from 13 residues. As DNA, the CDR3 is TGCAGCGTTGTAGAACAAATCAATCAGCCCCAGCATTTT. Encoded protein: CSVVEQINQPQHF.

V gene TRBV6-1 combines with J gene TRBJ1-1, with unresolved D. Trimming removed 3 bases from V and 2 bases from J, with 4 bases in between. The CDR3 is made up of 12 amino acids. Germline assignment: CDR1 MNHNS and CDR2 SASEGT. This chain's CDR3 is CASSDRNTEAFF. In DNA, the CDR3 is TGTGCCAGCAGTGACAGAAACACTGAAGCTTTCTTT.

CDR3 region: CASSSTGAHNSPLHF. As DNA, the CDR3 is TGTGCCAGCAGTTCTACAGGGGCCCATAATTCACCCCTCCACTTT. This chain uses TRBV6-6 with TRBJ1-6, with 7 bases identical to TRBD1. CDR1 MNHNY and CDR2 SVGAGI come from the germline V gene (reference sequence). With 4 bases clipped from V and 5 bases from J, the junction kept 5 bases outside the gene matches. The length of the CDR3 is 15 residues.

V gene TRBV7-2 combines with J gene TRBJ1-1; D is perhaps TRBD1 (5 bases). Germline V gene sequence: CDR1 SGHTA, CDR2 FQGNSA. The CDR3 sequence is 13 residues long. V lost 5 bases, J lost 6 bases, and 13 bases lay in between. The CDR3 region has the DNA TGTGCCAGCAGCCCACGTGGGGCGGCTGAAGCTTTCTTT. Its protein product is CASSPRGAAEAFF.

CDR3 nucleotides: TGTGCCAGCAGCTTACTAACTGGGGCCAACGTCCTGACTTTC. Translated, it gives CASSLLTGANVLTF. The chain couples TRBV7-9 to TRBJ2-6; D remains unclear. With 2 bases removed from V and 2 bases from J, the gap between germline ends came to 4 bases. Germline lookup yields CDR1 SEHNR and CDR2 FQNEAQ (reference sequence). CDR3 length: 14 amino acids.

This clone was detected once. This rearrangement joins TRBV18 to TRBJ1-5; 10 nucleotides align to TRBD1. This CDR3 spans 15 amino acids. Trimming cost V 3 bases and J 5 bases; bases outside gene matches: 4. The germline CDR1 and CDR2 sequences are KGHSH and LQKENI. The CDR3 is CASSPSTGGYQPQHF. CDR3 coding DNA: TGTGCCAGCTCACCGTCGACAGGGGGCTATCAGCCCCAGCATTTT.

The V call is TRBV6-5, the J call TRBJ1-2; D uncertain. Looked up from germline, CDR1 is MNHEY and CDR2 is SVGAGI. This CDR3 region has 13 residues. The V end was cut by 2 bases, the J end by 3 bases, with 7 bases between. As DNA, the CDR3 is TGTGCCAGCAGTTACAAGGCGGACTATGGCTACACCTTC. It yields the protein CASSYKADYGYTF.

This clone was observed once. The chain joins TRBV6-5 to TRBJ2-7; possibly TRBD1 for D (5 bases). The germline CDR1 and CDR2 sequences are MNHEY and SVGAGI. V was cut by 9 bases and J by 0 bases, with 15 bases left in between. The CDR3 extends over 14 amino acids. As DNA, the CDR3 is TGTGCCAGTAGGATGGGGCGTCCCTCCTACGAGCAGTACTTC. It specifies CASRMGRPSYEQYF.

In its sample, this clone was seen a few times. The chain carries TRBV18 and TRBJ1-5; no firm D call. CDR1 is KGHSH, CDR2 LQKENI, per germline. Trimming pared 3 bases from V and 13 bases from J, leaving 16 bases between. The CDR3 loop spans 13 amino acids. The chain's CDR3 is CASSPAGREFQHF. The CDR3 DNA sequence: TGTGCCAGCTCACCGGCTGGGAGAGAATTTCAGCATTTT.

The genes are TRBV6-5 and TRBJ1-2; no firm D call. V shed 4 bases and J shed 2 bases, with 11 bases lying between them. The CDR3 has 14 residues. The germline gives CDR1 MNHEY, CDR2 SVGAGI. CDR3 amino acids: CASSLTYSNYGYTF. In DNA form, the CDR3 reads TGTGCCAGCAGTTTGACTTACTCGAACTATGGCTACACCTTC.

V and J are TRBV5-1 and TRBJ1-3; maybe TRBD1 (5 bases). V was cut by 0 bases and J by 3 bases, with 7 bases left in between. The CDR3 contains 14 residues. The V gene's germline CDR1 is SGHRS and CDR2 YFSETQ. CDR3 sequence (DNA): TGCGCCAGCAGCTTGGGGGGCGTTGGAAACACCATATATTTT. Protein sequence: CASSLGGVGNTIYF.

V and J are TRBV30 and TRBJ1-2; no clear D gene. V was cut by 2 bases and J by 3 bases, with 13 bases left in between. Germline V gene data show CDR1 as GTSNPN and CDR2 as SVGIG (reference sequence). There are 14 residues in the CDR3. CDR3 DNA sequence: TGTGCCTGGAGTCACAGTTCGTGGGACTATGGCTACACCTTC. Protein: CAWSHSSWDYGYTF.

The chain couples TRBV29-1 to TRBJ2-7; 9 positions agree with TRBD1. CDR1 is SQVTM, CDR2 ANQGSEA, per germline. The V and J ends lost 7 bases and 2 bases, in that order; junction bases with no gene match: 9. This CDR3 region has 14 residues. CDR3 in amino acids: CSATTGGEPYEQYF. The CDR3 region has the DNA TGCAGCGCTACAACAGGGGGCGAGCCCTACGAGCAGTACTTC.

The rearrangement uses TRBV30 and TRBJ1-2, with D tentatively TRBD1 (5 bases). Trimming removed 3 bases at V and 4 bases at J, with 12 bases between. From germline, CDR1 is GTSNPN and CDR2 SVGIG (reference sequence). The CDR3 covers 13 residues. The CDR3 DNA reads TGTGCCTGGAGCCTCCGGGGGTCCTATGGCTACACCTTC. Translated: CAWSLRGSYGYTF.

This clone was counted once. V is TRBV11-2 and J is TRBJ2-3; 8 bases are shared with TRBD2. Unmatched junction bases numbered 6, after V lost 1 base and J lost 3 bases. This CDR3 comprises 16 residues. Germline V gene lookup returns CDR1 SGHAT and CDR2 FQNNGV. CDR3 region: CASSLGRGGLTDTQYF. The DNA for the CDR3 is TGTGCCAGCAGCTTAGGACGGGGGGGCCTGACAGATACGCAGTATTTT.

This clone was picked up one time. This chain uses TRBV19 with TRBJ2-6; TRBD1 matches 10 bases. CDR3 length: 18 residues. Germline CDR1 is LNHDA and CDR2 is SQIVND (reference sequence). V shed 4 bases and J 0 bases; nucleotides not matched to a gene: 6. CDR3 DNA: TGTGCCAGTAGTAGGGGGACAGGGGCCCTCTCTGGGGCCAACGTCCTGACTTTC. It is translated as CASSRGTGALSGANVLTF.

A few counts support this clone. The rearrangement joins TRBV5-6 to TRBJ1-2; D is unclear. Germline V gives CDR1 SGHDT, CDR2 YYEEEE. V was shortened by 2 bases and J by 0 bases, with 11 bases between the two germline ends. This CDR3 spans 15 amino acids. As DNA, the CDR3 is TGTGCCAGCAGCTTAATTCGGGAGACTAACTATGGCTACACCTTC. Translation gives CASSLIRETNYGYTF.

V usage is TRBV7-2 and J usage is TRBJ2-7; TRBD2 agrees at 9 bases. V shed 5 bases, J shed 3 bases, and the junction held 8 bases outside the gene matches. Germline V gene lookup returns CDR1 SGHTA and CDR2 FQGNSA. The CDR3 is 15 amino acids. CDR3 sequence: CASSQRTSEYYEQYF. In DNA, the CDR3 is TGTGCCAGCAGCCAACGGACTAGCGAGTACTACGAGCAGTACTTC.

This clone has only a few counts. The chain joins TRBV6-2 or TRBV6-3 to TRBJ2-2, with TRBD2 matching over 8 bases. V lost 2 bases, J lost 11 bases, and 22 bases stayed unmatched. There are 19 residues in the CDR3. Germline V CDR1 and CDR2: MNHEY, SVGEGT. The CDR3 protein is CASSYLPRNSGAPWAELFF. DNA for the CDR3: TGTGCCAGCAGTTACCTCCCCCGAAATAGCGGGGCCCCTTGGGCTGAGCTGTTTTTT.

CDR3 nucleotide sequence: TGTGCCAGCAGCGTAGCGGGTATGAACACTGAAGCTTTCTTT. This codes for CASSVAGMNTEAFF. The chain recombines TRBV9 with TRBJ1-1; D is unresolved. The V end lost 0 bases, the J end lost 0 bases, and 6 bases lay between the germline ends. Germline lookup yields CDR1 SGDLS and CDR2 YYNGEE. The CDR3 runs to 14 residues. Combining the CDR3 with reference TRBV9 and TRBJ1-1 gives the whole variable domain DSGVTQTPKHLITATGQRVTLRCSPRSGDLSVYWYQQSLDQGLQFLIQYYNGEERAKGNILERFSAQQFPDLHSELNLSSLELGDSALYFCASSVAGMNTEAFFGQGTRLTVV.

This clone was seen a few times. The genes are TRBV7-8 and TRBJ1-5, with 7 bases lining up with TRBD1. V was pared by 5 bases and J by 4 bases, with 8 bases of the junction left unmatched. Germline V gene sequence: CDR1 SGHVS, CDR2 FQNEAQ. The CDR3 is made up of 15 amino acids. In DNA form, the CDR3 reads TGTGCCAGCAGCACGACAGGGAGGAGAAATCAGCCCCAGCATTTT. Its protein is CASSTTGRRNQPQHF.

In this sample, this clone turned up once. The chain uses TRBV5-8 and TRBJ1-2; D unresolved. The CDR3 is 15 amino acids. V shed 5 bases and J shed 7 bases, with 21 bases lying between them. CDR1 is SGHTS, CDR2 YDEGEE, per germline. The chain's CDR3 is CASSYDWRSMSGYTF. The CDR3 region has the DNA TGTGCCAGCAGTTACGACTGGCGCAGTATGAGTGGCTACACCTTC.

This clone was recorded a few times. V gene TRBV6-5 combines with J gene TRBJ1-1; D remains unclear. Germline values: CDR1 MNHEY, CDR2 SVGAGI. V was cut by 7 bases and J by 0 bases, with 12 bases left in between. This CDR3 has 14 amino acids. The CDR3 sequence: CASKEGEVNTEAFF. The CDR3 nucleotides are TGTGCCAGCAAGGAGGGTGAGGTGAACACTGAAGCTTTCTTT.